This T cell receptor beta chain was sequenced for a study of control samples from healthy donors and cancer patients. This CDR3 region has 16 residues. V was clipped by 3 bases and J by 2 bases; unmatched bases: 4. Germline-derived CDR1 and CDR2 are KGHSH and LQKENI. Assay used: immunoSEQ multiplex PCR; TCRdb lists only in-frame clones, some missing. The table lists some 140,000 clones, roughly nine tenths of them singletons, with roughly 8.7% in the top ten. The sample comprised blood. This chain links TRBV18 with TRBJ2-3; 11 bases align to TRBD2. The clonotype originates from a woman aged 25 to 39 in good health. The CDR3 reads CASSPGTSGTTDTQYF. The CDR3 DNA is TGTGCCAGCTCACCCGGGACTAGCGGAACCACAGATACGCAGTATTTT.